These 26 T cell receptor beta chains came from one sample sequenced in a study of regulatory T cells in long-lasting Graves disease. Relying on iRepertoire HTBI primers and Arm-PCR of CDR3 regions, the team built TCR beta libraries. One entry per CDR3 protein results from TCRdb running MiXCR on the multiplex PCR reads. The sample has about 620,000 distinct CDR3 sequences; roughly 15% are singletons. Time point reported: newly diagnosed GD, antithyroid drugs for less than 3 months. The authors made the TCR library using RNA they extracted from PBMCs. These same data were also listed under a study on T cells in Graves' hyperthyroidism and ophthalmopathy.

The starting material was peripheral blood mononuclear cells (PBMCs), obtained at new diagnosis, from a patient treated with antithyroid drugs. These receptors all stem from a woman under 40 with Graves disease.

V and J are TRBV27 and TRBJ2-4; a weak D match, TRBD2 (7 bases). This CDR3 spans 15 amino acids. Germline CDR1 MNHEY, CDR2 SMNVEV (reference sequence). Trimming cost V 9 bases and J 7 bases, with 22 bases left between them. The CDR3 bases are TGTGCCAGTTTCGATTTGGGGGGGCGAGGTAACATTCAGTACTTC. This encodes CASFDLGGRGNIQYF.

This clonotype was counted at least ten times. The rearrangement joins TRBV29-1 to TRBJ1-5, with TRBD1 matching over 9 bases. The CDR3 extends over 13 amino acids. V lost 4 bases to trimming and J lost 2 bases; unmatched junction nucleotides: 0. Germline V gene data show CDR1 as SQVTM and CDR2 as ANQGSEA. The CDR3 DNA is TGCAGCGTTGGGACAGGGGGCAATCAGCCCCAGCATTTT. Residues: CSVGTGGNQPQHF.

This sequence joins TRBV28 and TRBJ1-1, with TRBD1 identical over 10 bases. Germline V CDR1 and CDR2: MDHEN, SYDVKM. The V gene end was trimmed by 6 bases and the J gene end by 2 bases; junction bases not matched to a gene: 9. The CDR3 is made up of 16 amino acids. CDR3 coding DNA: TGTGCCAGCAGGTCTCTCGGGACAGGGGCAAACACTGAAGCTTTCTTT. Its translation is CASRSLGTGANTEAFF.

Note on this clonotype: A clone one base away is much larger, so this may be a read error. The V call is TRBV6-2 or TRBV6-3, the J call TRBJ1-1; D perhaps matches TRBD1 (5 bases). CDR1 is MNHEY, CDR2 SVGEGT, per germline. This CDR3 is built from 14 residues. V was cut by 2 bases and J by 1 base, with 8 bases left in between. This chain's CDR3 is CASSYNTGNTEAFF. For the CDR3, the DNA is TGTGCCAGCAGTTACAATACAGGGAACACTGAAGCTTTCTTT.

The CDR3 loop reads CASSLRTSGLETQYF. The CDR3 bases are TGTGCCAGCAGCTTAAGGACTAGCGGTTTGGAGACCCAGTACTTC. This chain connects TRBV3-1 to TRBJ2-5; 10 nucleotides match TRBD2. The germline CDR1 and CDR2 sequences are LGHDT and YNNKEL (reference sequence). V shed 5 bases and J 5 bases; nucleotides not matched to a gene: 8. The CDR3 loop spans 15 amino acids.

Ten or more counts support this clonotype. V is TRBV6-1 and J is TRBJ2-2, with 7 bases identical to TRBD2. The CDR3 totals 14 residues. The V gene end was trimmed by 8 bases and the J gene end by 0 bases; junction bases not matched to a gene: 3. Per the germline V gene, CDR1 is MNHNS and CDR2 is SASEGT. The DNA for the CDR3 is TGTGCCAGCCGGAGCGGGACGAACACCGGGGAGCTGTTTTTT. Amino acids: CASRSGTNTGELFF.

This clonotype was detected ten times or more. The chain recombines TRBV7-8 with TRBJ1-2; 9 bases are shared with TRBD1. CDR3 length equals 14 residues. Germline CDR1 and CDR2: SGHVS and FQNEAQ. J lost 6 bases, V lost 5 bases, and 7 bases had no gene match. CDR3 amino acids: CASSVNRGRDGYTF. CDR3 nucleotide sequence: TGTGCCAGCAGCGTAAACAGGGGGCGAGATGGCTACACCTTC.

The table lists this clonotype with many counts. The chain joins TRBV10-3 to TRBJ2-5; no clear D gene. V gave up 1 base and J gave up 2 bases, with 8 bases separating them. Germline values: CDR1 ENHRY, CDR2 SYGVKD. The CDR3 length is 14 residues. In DNA form, the CDR3 reads TGTGCCATCAGTGAGTTCAGCGCACAAGAGACCCAGTACTTC. This translates into CAISEFSAQETQYF.

The chain joins TRBV3-1 to TRBJ2-1, with 7 nucleotides matching TRBD2. The CDR3 is made up of 21 amino acids. Germline CDR1 LGHDT, CDR2 YNNKEL (reference sequence). The J segment lost 0 bases and the V segment lost 8 bases, leaving 25 bases of the junction unmatched. The CDR3 sequence: CASDPTPARRTRGRSYNEQFF. The CDR3 nucleotides are TGTGCCAGCGACCCGACACCGGCCCGAAGGACTAGGGGCCGCTCCTACAATGAGCAGTTCTTC.

The chain combines TRBV30 with TRBJ2-3; D remains ambiguous. V was pared by 3 bases and J by 13 bases, with 14 bases between. This CDR3 is 11 amino acids long. The V gene's germline CDR1 is GTSNPN and CDR2 SVGIG (reference sequence). CDR3 protein: CAWSVSPAEYF. The DNA for the CDR3 is TGTGCCTGGAGCGTGTCACCGGCGGAGTATTTT. Using reference TRBV30 and TRBJ2-3 for the parts outside the CDR3, the full variable domain is SQTIHQWPATLVQPVGSPLSLECTVEGTSNPNLYWYRQAAGRGLQLLFYSVGIGQISSEVPQNLSASRPQDRQFILSSKKLLLSDSGFYLCAWSVSPAEYFGPGTRLTVL.

The V gene is TRBV15, the J gene TRBJ2-5, with unresolved D. CDR1 LNHNV and CDR2 YYDKDF come from the germline V gene (reference sequence). V was pared by 0 bases and J by 4 bases, with 6 bases between. The CDR3 has 13 amino acids. The CDR3 sequence is CATSRDRRETQYF. The CDR3 DNA reads as TGTGCCACCAGCAGAGATAGGCGAGAGACCCAGTACTTC.

The DNA for the CDR3 is TGCGCCAGCAGCCTGGGAATGAGCACTGAAGCTTTCTTT. Its protein is CASSLGMSTEAFF. This rearrangement joins TRBV4-1 to TRBJ1-1; no definite D call. The germline V and J ends were trimmed by 4 bases and 4 bases, with 10 bases remaining between them. This CDR3 is 13 amino acids long. CDR1 and CDR2 from the germline V gene are MGHRA and YSYEKL.

The chain carries TRBV28 and TRBJ2-1; 10 bases map to TRBD2. The V and J ends lost 5 bases and 4 bases, in that order; junction bases with no gene match: 5. The CDR3 runs to 15 residues. CDR1 and CDR2 from the germline V gene are MDHEN and SYDVKM. The CDR3 sequence is CASSKTSGYYNEQFF. CDR3 sequence (DNA): TGTGCCAGCAGTAAGACTAGCGGGTATTACAATGAGCAGTTCTTC.

The chain recombines TRBV19 with TRBJ1-2; D is ambiguous. Germline assignment: CDR1 LNHDA and CDR2 SQIVND (reference sequence). V lost 5 bases and J lost 3, with 16 bases in between. CDR3 length: 15 residues. CDR3 sequence reads: CASSETWTIDYGYTF. Here the CDR3 DNA reads TGTGCCAGTAGTGAAACATGGACTATAGACTATGGCTACACCTTC.

This clonotype was seen at least ten times. V and J are TRBV27 and TRBJ2-7; D is uncertain. CDR1 is MNHEY and CDR2 is SMNVEV in the germline V gene (reference sequence). The V end lost 10 bases, the J end lost 3 bases, and 4 bases lay between the germline ends. The CDR3 has 9 amino acids. In DNA form, the CDR3 reads TGTGCCACAGGCTACGAGCAGTACTTC. Residues: CATGYEQYF.

The sample holds many counts of this clonotype. The rearrangement uses TRBV4-1 and TRBJ1-5; D unresolved. The CDR3 length is 15 residues. Trimming stripped 1 base from V and 3 bases from J, with 10 bases between. Germline assignment: CDR1 MGHRA and CDR2 YSYEKL. CDR3 in amino acids: CASSQGVSYNQPQHF. In DNA, the CDR3 is TGCGCCAGCAGCCAAGGGGTTTCCTACAATCAGCCCCAGCATTTT.

This chain connects TRBV19 to TRBJ1-5; 8 bases line up with TRBD1. V trimming: 5 bases; J trimming: 6 bases; junction bases outside the gene matches: 27. CDR3 length equals 21 residues. The germline gives CDR1 LNHDA, CDR2 SQIVND (reference sequence). CDR3 sequence (DNA): TGTGCCAGTAGTCCATCCGCCATCCTACACCAAAACAGGGGGTTTTCTCAGCCCCAGCATTTT. Its translation is CASSPSAILHQNRGFSQPQHF.

The CDR3 here is CASSPTPYTGELFF. Here the CDR3 DNA reads TGTGCCAGCAGCCCCACCCCCTACACCGGGGAGCTGTTTTTT. The genes are TRBV7-6 and TRBJ2-2; D not certain. Trimming took off 5 bases at V and 3 bases at J, with 10 bases between the two ends. The CDR3 runs 14 residues. Germline-derived CDR1 and CDR2 are SGHVS and FNYEAQ. Supplemented by reference TRBV7-6 and TRBJ2-2, the full variable domain reads GAGVSQSPRYKVTKRGQDVALRCDPISGHVSLYWYRQALGQGPEFLTYFNYEAQQDKSGLPNDRFSAERPEGSISTLTIQRTEQRDSAMYRCASSPTPYTGELFFGEGSRLTVL.

J is TRBJ2-7 and V is TRBV6-2 or TRBV6-3; D is ambiguous. Germline V lookup: CDR1 MNHEY, CDR2 SVGEGT. V gave up 5 bases and J gave up 3 bases, with 17 bases separating them. This CDR3 is built from 15 residues. This CDR3 reads CASSVYRAIFYEQYF. The CDR3, as DNA: TGTGCCAGCAGTGTTTATCGGGCCATATTCTACGAGCAGTACTTC.

Of note for this clonotype: The junction does not match germline at one end; this may be a read error. This rearrangement joins TRBV14 to TRBJ2-3; D remains ambiguous. CDR3 length: 9 residues. Germline V gives CDR1 SGHDN, CDR2 FVKESK. CDR3 sequence (DNA): TGTGCCAGCAGCCAAATCCGGGATTTT. It translates to CASSQIRDF.

This clonotype appeared a few times. This chain links TRBV5-1 with TRBJ2-7, with D possibly matching TRBD1 (6 bases). This CDR3 has 15 amino acids. CDR1 is SGHRS, CDR2 YFSETQ, per germline. V shed 4 bases and J shed 0 bases, with 14 bases lying between them. The CDR3 loop reads CASSIPDRYSYEQYF. The CDR3 DNA sequence: TGCGCCAGCAGCATCCCCGACAGGTACTCCTACGAGCAGTACTTC. Full variable domain (remainder filled in from reference TRBV5-1 and TRBJ2-7): KAGVTQTPRYLIKTRGQQVTLSCSPISGHRSVSWYQQTPGQGLQFLFEYFSETQRNKGNFPGRFSGRQFSNSRSEMNVSTLELGDSALYLCASSIPDRYSYEQYFGPGTRLTVT.

The chain carries TRBV5-5 and TRBJ2-3, with no clear D. The CDR3 spans 15 residues. V lost 0 bases and J lost 2, with 10 bases in between. Germline CDR1 reads SGHKS; CDR2 reads YYEKEE (reference sequence). The CDR3 loop reads CASSLVLVNTDTQYF. The CDR3 nucleotides are TGTGCCAGCAGCTTGGTCCTAGTCAACACAGATACGCAGTATTTT.

V is TRBV5-4 and J is TRBJ2-7; TRBD2 is a possible D gene (5 bases). Per germline, CDR1 SGHNT and CDR2 YYREEE (reference sequence). The CDR3 is 15 amino acids. Trimming removed 0 bases at V and 2 bases at J, with 12 bases between. CDR3 sequence: CASSLAAGPPYEQYF. The CDR3 bases are TGTGCCAGCAGCTTGGCGGCGGGTCCCCCCTACGAGCAGTACTTC.

There are many counts of this clonotype. The chain carries TRBV12-3 or TRBV12-4 and TRBJ1-2; D perhaps matches TRBD1 (6 bases). The V gene lost 3 bases and the J gene lost 3 bases, with 17 bases spanning the gap. This CDR3 region has 16 residues. CDR3 sequence: CASSFGGLGGDYGYTF. The CDR3 nucleotides read TGTGCCAGCAGTTTCGGGGGCCTGGGTGGTGACTATGGCTACACCTTC.

This clonotype was seen ten or more times. The V gene is TRBV2, the J gene TRBJ2-1; D not certain. The DNA end is more similar to TRBJ2-5, so the J call may be wrong. The CDR3 is made up of 16 amino acids. Germline CDR1 is SNHLY and CDR2 is FYNNEI. DNA for the CDR3: TGTGCCAGCAGCCTCAGTGGACGGCTCGTTGCGAAGACCCAGTACTTC. It encodes CASSLSGRLVAKTQYF.

This chain uses TRBV28 with TRBJ2-7; 7 nucleotides agree with TRBD1. The germline V gene has CDR1 MDHEN and CDR2 SYDVKM. Unmatched junction bases numbered 16, after V lost 4 bases and J lost 7 bases. The CDR3 covers 16 residues. The CDR3 sequence is CASSSPSGGNLNEQYF. Here the CDR3 DNA reads TGTGCCAGCAGTTCCCCCTCAGGGGGTAATCTTAATGAGCAGTACTTC.